The T cell receptor (beta chain) described here comes from a study of shared clonotypes between healthy human individuals (TCRdb year 2020). About the study as a whole: A couple of women and a few men aged 18 to 49 years were included in the cohort. For each donor, CD4 naive and CD4 memory were each given three plates, CD8 naive was given two plates, and CD8 memory was given one plate. To estimate repertoire size and how much clonotypes are shared between individuals, the study performed deep sequencing of blood TCR repertoires from a few healthy adults. Different laboratories and diverse techniques were used to prepare libraries and sequence TCR repertoires, to increase sequencing depth and limit assay-specific biases. Leukapheresis yielded between about 0.85 and 10 billion PBMCs per donor.

The investigation overall reported the following: Sampling was restricted to blood, and TCR repertoires in tissue are likely to differ from TCR repertoires in blood. Compared with non-shared clonotypes, clonotypes shared by all four sorted-subset donors had higher generation probabilities. Even with the large sequencing depth, rarefaction of the sorted-subset datasets indicated that sequencing was incomplete. Pairwise subsampling indicated that sequencing depth was expected to affect the degree of clonotype sharing among donors. Sharing across a few donors was observed for approximately 5% of naive CD4, around 3.5% of naive CD8, 2% to 2.5% of memory CD4, and about 0.4% of memory CD8 clonotypes. Naive subsets generally had larger estimated clonotype richness than memory subsets. Because the study included only a small number of donors, the genetic and exposure-history diversity represented was limited.

The CDR3 runs 14 residues from the cysteine to the phenylalanine. The read is trimmed to its CDR3 DNA, 42 bases read in frame from base 1. Taken from the germline V gene, the CDR1 and CDR2 loops are SGHRS and YFSETQ. Healthy HIV-negative adults with no recently reported acute infections or vaccinations were included as donors. All donors were Caucasian adults living in Nashville, Tennessee, USA. CD4+ T cells were enriched through magnetic negative selection, after which naive cells were positively selected on CD45RA and the remaining negative fraction served as the memory subset. Blood was obtained by leukapheresis, after which PBMCs were separated by Ficoll-Histopaque density gradient centrifugation and cryopreserved in liquid nitrogen vapor phase. Analytical flow cytometry was used to check the purity and quantity of every magnetically sorted T cell population. Genomic DNA was isolated from each sorted fraction and quantified by UV absorbance on a Nanodrop 2000c.

With respect to this clone: What antigen it recognizes has not been identified. Base qualities are not recorded, but no much larger clone differs from it by a single base.

Using the deep immunoSEQ assay, TCR CDR3 regions were amplified from genomic DNA by multiplex PCR. For each cell subset, the extracted genomic DNA was distributed evenly across all wells of several immunoSEQ 96-well plates, and each plate served as one replicate. For sorted subsets, around 0.2 ug genomic DNA, equal to some 28,000 T cell genomes, was loaded into each replicate PCR. Purified libraries were measured with a Qubit 3.0 fluorometer, size-checked on a Bioanalyzer 2100, and measured again with the KAPA Library Quantification kit. A separate single-read 150-cycle Illumina NextSeq 550 flow cell was used to sequence each immunoSEQ 96-well plate. For the original study's pipeline: Because the immunoSEQ output included only junctional sequences and no quality scores, the filtering could not be the same as the filtering used for full-length reads. Sequences were annotated with PyIR, a Python wrapper for IgBLAST v1.9, using IMGT germline references to assign V/J genes and CDR3. Reads were removed for weak V/J assignments (E-value above 1e-6), missing CDR3, stop codons, out-of-frame junctions, or ambiguous translated residues. A V3J clonotype was defined by an identical inferred V gene, J gene, and CDR3 amino acid sequence. To compute the percentage overlap between repertoires, the number of shared unique clonotypes was divided by the size of the smaller repertoire. RTK rarefaction, the Chao1 estimator, and Recon v2.1 estimates of unobserved clonotypes were used to assess repertoire richness. Generation probabilities were computed with OLGA for all TCRbeta clonotypes obtained by the gDNA method from several donors. The table comes from immuneACCESS by way of TCRdb, which keeps in-frame sequences with V and J called. Part of the clones is missing from these tables; in studies checked, under half for an unresolved V gene and the rest for unknown reasons. V and J calls and clone size are copied from that table; D and trimming were computed from the DNA. The sample profile shows some 650,000 clones; 97% of them were found once. The leading ten clones occupy around 0.057% of the sample.

The rearranged chain carries TRBV5-1 and TRBJ2-5, and possibly TRBD1, on 6 matching bases. The tail of the sequence fits TRBJ2-7 better, so the J call may be wrong. The sample consisted of naive CD4+ T cells sorted from blood. The cell subset or site label of this sample denotes: CD45RA+ positively selected. The source is a woman in her 30s in good health. For the CDR3, the sequence is CASSLGTAPYEQYF. In nucleotide form, the sequence is TGCGCCAGCAGCTTGGGGACAGCCCCCTACGAGCAGTACTTC.